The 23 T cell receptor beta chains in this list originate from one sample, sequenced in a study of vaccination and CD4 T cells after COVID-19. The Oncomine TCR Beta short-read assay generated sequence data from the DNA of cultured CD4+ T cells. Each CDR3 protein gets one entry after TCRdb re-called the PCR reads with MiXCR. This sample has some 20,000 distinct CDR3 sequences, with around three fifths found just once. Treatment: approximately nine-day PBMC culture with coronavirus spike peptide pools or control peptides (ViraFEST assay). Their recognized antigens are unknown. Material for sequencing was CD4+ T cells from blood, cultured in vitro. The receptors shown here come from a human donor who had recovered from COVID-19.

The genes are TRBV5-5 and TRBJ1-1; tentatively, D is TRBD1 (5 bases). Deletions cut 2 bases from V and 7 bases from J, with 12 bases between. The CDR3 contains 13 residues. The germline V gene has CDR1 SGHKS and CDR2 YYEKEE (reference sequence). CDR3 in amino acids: CASSFQGIGEAFF. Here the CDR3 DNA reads TGTGCCAGCAGCTTTCAGGGTATAGGTGAAGCTTTCTTT. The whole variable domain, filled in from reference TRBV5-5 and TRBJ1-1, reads DAGVTQSPTHLIKTRGQQVTLRCSPISGHKSVSWYQQVLGQGPQFIFQYYEKEERGRGNFPDRFSARQFPNYSSELNVNALLLGDSALYLCASSFQGIGEAFFGQGTRLTVV.

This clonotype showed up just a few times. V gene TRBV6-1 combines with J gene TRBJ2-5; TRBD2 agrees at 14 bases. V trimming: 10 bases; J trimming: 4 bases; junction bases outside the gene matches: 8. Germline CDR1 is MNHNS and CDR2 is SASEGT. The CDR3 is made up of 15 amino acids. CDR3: CANTAGLAGGETQYF. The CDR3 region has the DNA TGTGCCAACACGGCTGGACTAGCGGGAGGAGAGACCCAGTACTTC.

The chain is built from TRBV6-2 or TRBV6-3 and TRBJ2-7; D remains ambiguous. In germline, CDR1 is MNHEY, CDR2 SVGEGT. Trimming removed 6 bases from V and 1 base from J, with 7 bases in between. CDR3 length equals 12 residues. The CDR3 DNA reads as TGTGCCAGCAGCCCACTTTCCTACGAGCAGTACTTC. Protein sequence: CASSPLSYEQYF.

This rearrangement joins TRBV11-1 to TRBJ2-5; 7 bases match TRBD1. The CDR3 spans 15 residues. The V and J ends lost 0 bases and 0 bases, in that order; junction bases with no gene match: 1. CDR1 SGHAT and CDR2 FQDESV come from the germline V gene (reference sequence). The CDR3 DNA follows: TGTGCCAGCAGCTTAGCCACAGGGGACCAAGAGACCCAGTACTTC. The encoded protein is CASSLATGDQETQYF.

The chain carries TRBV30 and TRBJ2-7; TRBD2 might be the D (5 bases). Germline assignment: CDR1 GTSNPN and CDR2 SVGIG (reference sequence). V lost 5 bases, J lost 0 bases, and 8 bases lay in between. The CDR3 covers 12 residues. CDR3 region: CAWGESSYEQYF. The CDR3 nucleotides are TGTGCCTGGGGGGAGAGCTCCTACGAGCAGTACTTC.

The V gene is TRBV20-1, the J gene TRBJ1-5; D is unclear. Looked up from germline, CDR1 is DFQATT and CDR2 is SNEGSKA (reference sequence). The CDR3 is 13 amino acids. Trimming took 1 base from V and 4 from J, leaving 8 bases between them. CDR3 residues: CSARVSTNQPQHF. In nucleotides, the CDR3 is TGCAGTGCTAGAGTATCGACAAATCAGCCCCAGCATTTT.

The CDR3 spells CATSQDRQNTEAFF. The CDR3, as DNA: TGTGCCACCAGCCAGGACAGGCAGAACACTGAAGCTTTCTTT. The chain employs TRBV15 and TRBJ1-1; 7 bases match TRBD1. J gave up 1 base and V 5 bases, and 4 bases lay outside the gene matches. The length of the CDR3 is 14 residues. From germline, CDR1 is LNHNV and CDR2 YYDKDF (reference sequence).

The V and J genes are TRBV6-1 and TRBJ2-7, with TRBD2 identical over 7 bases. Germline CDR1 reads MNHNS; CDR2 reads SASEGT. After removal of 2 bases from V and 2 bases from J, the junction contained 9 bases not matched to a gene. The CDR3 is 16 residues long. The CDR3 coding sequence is TGTGCCAGCAGTGAACACGGGGCGGGAGATCCCTACGAGCAGTACTTC. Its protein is CASSEHGAGDPYEQYF.

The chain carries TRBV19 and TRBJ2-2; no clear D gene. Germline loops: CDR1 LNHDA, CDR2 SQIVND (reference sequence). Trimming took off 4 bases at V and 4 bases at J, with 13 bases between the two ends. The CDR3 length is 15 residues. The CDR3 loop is CASSSDARSTGELFF. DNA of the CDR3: TGTGCCAGTAGTAGCGACGCGCGAAGCACCGGGGAGCTGTTTTTT.

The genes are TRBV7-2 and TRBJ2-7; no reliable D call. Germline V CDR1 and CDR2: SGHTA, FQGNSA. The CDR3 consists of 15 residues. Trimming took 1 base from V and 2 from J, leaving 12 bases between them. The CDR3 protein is CASSLGGGTAYEQYF. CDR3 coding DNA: TGTGCCAGCAGCTTAGGCGGCGGAACGGCCTACGAGCAGTACTTC.

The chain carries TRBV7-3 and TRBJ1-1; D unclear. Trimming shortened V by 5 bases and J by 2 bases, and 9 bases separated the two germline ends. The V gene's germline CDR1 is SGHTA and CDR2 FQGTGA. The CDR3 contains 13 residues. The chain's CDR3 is CASSPRRNTEAFF. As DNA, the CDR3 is TGTGCCAGCAGCCCAAGACGTAACACTGAAGCTTTCTTT. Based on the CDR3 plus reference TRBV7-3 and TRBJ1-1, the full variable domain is GAGVSQTPSNKVTEKGKYVELRCDPISGHTALYWYRQSLGQGPEFLIYFQGTGAADDSGLPNDRFFAVRPEGSVSTLKIQRTERGDSAVYLCASSPRRNTEAFFGQGTRLTVV.

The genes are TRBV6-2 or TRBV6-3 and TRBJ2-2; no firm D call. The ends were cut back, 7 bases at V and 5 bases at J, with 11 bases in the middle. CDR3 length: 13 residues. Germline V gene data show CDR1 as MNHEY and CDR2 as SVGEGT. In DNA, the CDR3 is TGTGCCAGCATACCCAGGAGAACCGGGGAGCTGTTTTTT. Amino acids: CASIPRRTGELFF.

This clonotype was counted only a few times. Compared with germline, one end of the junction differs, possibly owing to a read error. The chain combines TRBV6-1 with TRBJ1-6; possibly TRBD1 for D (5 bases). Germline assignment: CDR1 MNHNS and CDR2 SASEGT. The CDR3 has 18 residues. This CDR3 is CASREGFGAGSYNSPLHF. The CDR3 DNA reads TGTGCCAGCAGGGAAGGGTTTGGGGCTGGCTCCTATAATTCACCCCTCCACTTT.

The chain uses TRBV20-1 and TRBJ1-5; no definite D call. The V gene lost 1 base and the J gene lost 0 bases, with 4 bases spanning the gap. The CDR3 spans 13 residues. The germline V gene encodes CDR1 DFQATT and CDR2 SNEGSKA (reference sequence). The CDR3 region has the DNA TGCAGTGCTAGAGGTAGTAGCAATCAGCCCCAGCATTTT. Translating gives CSARGSSNQPQHF.

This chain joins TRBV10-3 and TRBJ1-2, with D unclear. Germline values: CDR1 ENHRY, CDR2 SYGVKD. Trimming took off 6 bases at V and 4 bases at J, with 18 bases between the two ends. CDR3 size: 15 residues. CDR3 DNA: TGTGCCATCAGAGGCTATTCGGTCCTTTTCTATGGCTACACCTTC. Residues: CAIRGYSVLFYGYTF.

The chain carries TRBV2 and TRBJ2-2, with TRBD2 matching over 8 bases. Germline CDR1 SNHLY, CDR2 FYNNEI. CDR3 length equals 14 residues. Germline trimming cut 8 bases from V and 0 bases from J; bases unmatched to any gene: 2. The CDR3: CASWTSPNTGELFF. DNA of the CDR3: TGTGCCAGCTGGACTAGCCCGAACACCGGGGAGCTGTTTTTT.

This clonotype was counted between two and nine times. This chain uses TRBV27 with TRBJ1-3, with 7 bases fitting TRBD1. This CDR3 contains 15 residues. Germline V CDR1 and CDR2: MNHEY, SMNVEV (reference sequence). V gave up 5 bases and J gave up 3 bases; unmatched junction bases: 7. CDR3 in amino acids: CASSLTGVVGNTIYF. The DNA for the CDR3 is TGTGCCAGCAGTCTAACAGGGGTCGTTGGAAACACCATATATTTT.

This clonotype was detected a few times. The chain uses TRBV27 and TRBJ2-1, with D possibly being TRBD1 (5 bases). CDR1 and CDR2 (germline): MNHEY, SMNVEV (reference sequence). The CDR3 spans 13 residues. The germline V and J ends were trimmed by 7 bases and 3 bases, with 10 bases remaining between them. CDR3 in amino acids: CASMQGFYNEQFF. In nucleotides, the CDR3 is TGTGCCAGCATGCAGGGATTCTACAATGAGCAGTTCTTC.

The CDR3 reads CASSPSSVTEAFF. DNA of the CDR3: TGTGCCAGCAGCCCCAGCAGCGTAACTGAAGCTTTCTTT. The V call is TRBV28, the J call TRBJ1-1; D remains ambiguous. Per the germline V gene, CDR1 is MDHEN and CDR2 is SYDVKM. V was clipped by 6 bases and J by 5 bases, with 13 bases between them. The CDR3 covers 13 residues.

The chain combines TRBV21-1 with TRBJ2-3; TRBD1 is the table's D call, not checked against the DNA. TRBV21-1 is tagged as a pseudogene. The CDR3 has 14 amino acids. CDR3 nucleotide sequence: TGTGCCAGCAGCCACAGGGATAGCACAGATACGCAGTATTTT. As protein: CASSHRDSTDTQYF.

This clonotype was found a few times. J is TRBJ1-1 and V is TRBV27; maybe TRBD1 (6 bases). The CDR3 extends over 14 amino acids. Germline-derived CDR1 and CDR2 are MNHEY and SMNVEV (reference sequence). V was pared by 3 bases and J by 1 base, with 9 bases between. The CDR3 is CASSFAGANTEAFF. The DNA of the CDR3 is TGTGCCAGCAGTTTTGCAGGGGCGAACACTGAAGCTTTCTTT.

The CDR3 nucleotides are TGTGCCAGCAGCACCCAGGGTTGGGGCGGGGAGCTGTTTTTT. It encodes CASSTQGWGGELFF. The V and J genes are TRBV7-3 and TRBJ2-2; perhaps TRBD1 as D (5 bases). Looked up from germline, CDR1 is SGHTA and CDR2 is FQGTGA. The CDR3 has 14 amino acids. V was shortened by 5 bases and J by 7 bases, with 14 bases between the two germline ends.

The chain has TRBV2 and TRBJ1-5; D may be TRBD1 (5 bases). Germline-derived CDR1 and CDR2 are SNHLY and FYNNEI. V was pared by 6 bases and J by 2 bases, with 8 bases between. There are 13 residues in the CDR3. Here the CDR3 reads CASSRDGNQPQHF. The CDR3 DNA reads TGTGCCAGCAGCAGGGATGGCAATCAGCCCCAGCATTTT. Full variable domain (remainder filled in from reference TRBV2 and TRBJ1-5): EPEVTQTPSHQVTQMGQEVILRCVPISNHLYFYWYRQILGQKVEFLVSFYNNEISEKSEIFDDQFSVERPDGSNFTLKIRSTKLEDSAMYFCASSRDGNQPQHFGDGTRLSIL.